Each of the 27 T cell receptor beta chains below was sequenced from the same sample in a study of vaccination effects on CD4 cells after COVID-19. These receptors' targets are unknown. The protocol was immunoSEQ multiplex PCR, while the TCRdb copy is restricted to in-frame clones and leaves out a portion. The sample yields about 43,000 clones, 70% to 80% seen once. In the ViraFEST assay, antigen-specific CD4+ clonotypes were identified by expansion after peptide-pool stimulation. Cultured cells yielded isolated CD4+ T cells after roughly 11 days. Nucleocapsid antibody tests were negative, and the vaccine recipients had no prior SARS-CoV-2 infection. Sequenced material: CD4+ T cells from PBMCs cultured with SARS-CoV-2 spike peptides, taken before COVID-19 vaccination. Receptors were obtained from a human donor who received a COVID-19 vaccine.

The V and J genes are TRBV2 and TRBJ1-1; TRBD1 is a possible D gene (5 bases). Trimming took 8 bases from V and 1 from J, leaving 17 bases between them. The CDR3 is made up of 15 amino acids. Germline values: CDR1 SNHLY, CDR2 FYNNEI. For the CDR3, the DNA is TGTGCCAGCGGGGGGACCGGGACTCGGAACACTGAAGCTTTCTTT. Its translation: CASGGTGTRNTEAFF.

On this clone: The same CDR3 is also encoded by other DNA sequences in this sample. The rearrangement links TRBV5-1 to TRBJ1-2; no firm D call. Between the trimmed V and J ends, which lost 2 bases and 4 bases, there was a span of 9 bases. CDR3 length equals 13 residues. In germline, CDR1 is SGHRS, CDR2 YFSETQ. This CDR3 is CASSLGGSYGYTF. CDR3 nucleotide sequence: TGCGCCAGCAGCTTAGGAGGGAGCTATGGCTACACCTTC.

In this sample, this clone turned up a few times. The CDR3 region is CASSHSLLRGAPEAFF. In DNA form, the CDR3 reads TGCGCCAGCAGCCACTCCCTGCTTCGGGGCGCTCCCGAAGCTTTCTTT. V usage is TRBV4-1 and J usage is TRBJ1-1, with a weak D call TRBD1 (5 bases). There are 16 residues in the CDR3. The germline V gene encodes CDR1 MGHRA and CDR2 YSYEKL. Trimming left V 3 bases short and J 8 bases short, with 22 bases between.

In its sample, this clone was seen once. V gene TRBV6-5 combines with J gene TRBJ2-3, with D possibly being TRBD2 (5 bases). Trimming took 5 bases from V and 1 from J, leaving 10 bases between them. The CDR3 totals 14 residues. Germline CDR1 MNHEY, CDR2 SVGAGI. The CDR3 region has the DNA TGTGCCAGCAGTCAAAGGACTGGCACAGATACGCAGTATTTT. This sequence encodes CASSQRTGTDTQYF.

This chain connects TRBV6-2 or TRBV6-3 to TRBJ2-3; perhaps TRBD2 as D (6 bases). The V gene lost 6 bases and the J gene lost 7 bases, with 11 bases spanning the gap. CDR3 length: 12 residues. Germline CDR1 is MNHEY and CDR2 is SVGEGT. CDR3 DNA sequence: TGTGCCAGCAGCAAACTAGCTCATACGCAGTATTTT. It translates to CASSKLAHTQYF.

V usage is TRBV6-5 and J usage is TRBJ1-1; D might be TRBD1 (5 bases). The length of the CDR3 is 14 residues. V was cut by 0 bases and J by 4 bases, with 9 bases left in between. The germline V gene encodes CDR1 MNHEY and CDR2 SVGAGI. CDR3 loop: CASSYSIRGTEAFF. CDR3 bases: TGTGCCAGCAGTTACTCGATTAGGGGCACTGAAGCTTTCTTT.

The table lists this clone with a count of one. The V call is TRBV3-1 (or the pseudogene TRBV3-2), the J call TRBJ2-5; no definite D call. This CDR3 region has 12 residues. Germline values: CDR1 LGHDT, CDR2 YNNKEL (reference sequence). V lost 1 base, J lost 4 bases, and 4 bases lay in between. This CDR3 reads CASSQVGETQYF. DNA for the CDR3: TGTGCCAGCAGCCAAGTCGGAGAGACCCAGTACTTC.

The chain links TRBV9 to TRBJ2-2, with 11 bases aligning to TRBD2. The germline gives CDR1 SGDLS, CDR2 YYNGEE. The CDR3 sequence is 17 residues long. V lost 3 bases and J lost 7; bases outside the gene matches: 11. CDR3 sequence (DNA): TGTGCCAGCAGCGGTGGGTTACCGGGACTAGCGGACGGGGAGCTGTTTTTT. This gives the protein CASSGGLPGLADGELFF. The variable domain in full, with the rest retrieved from reference TRBV9 and TRBJ2-2, is DSGVTQTPKHLITATGQRVTLRCSPRSGDLSVYWYQQSLDQGLQFLIQYYNGEERAKGNILERFSAQQFPDLHSELNLSSLELGDSALYFCASSGGLPGLADGELFFGEGSRLTVL.

The V call is TRBV5-1, the J call TRBJ2-5; TRBD1 matches 10 bases. This CDR3 is 13 amino acids long. Trimming at V came to 6 bases and at J to 6 bases, leaving 5 bases not matched to a gene. Germline V gene data show CDR1 as SGHRS and CDR2 as YFSETQ. The CDR3 is CASKTGGWKTQYF. The CDR3 DNA is TGCGCCAGCAAGACAGGGGGCTGGAAGACCCAGTACTTC.

CDR3: CASSSGDTGNTIYF. The CDR3 DNA follows: TGTGCCAGCAGTTCCGGGGACACTGGAAACACCATATATTTT. The chain is built from TRBV6-5 and TRBJ1-3; D perhaps matches TRBD1 (6 bases). This CDR3 is 14 amino acids long. V shed 4 bases and J shed 2 bases, with 9 bases lying between them. Germline V gene sequence: CDR1 MNHEY, CDR2 SVGAGI.

This chain joins TRBV5-1 and TRBJ1-2; 7 bases align to TRBD1. The CDR3 is 14 amino acids. Per germline, CDR1 SGHRS and CDR2 YFSETQ. V shed 4 bases, J shed 2 bases, and the junction held 5 bases outside the gene matches. The CDR3 DNA reads as TGCGCCAGCAGCCGACAGGGCGTAAACTATGGCTACACCTTC. Translating gives CASSRQGVNYGYTF. The full variable domain, its missing parts supplied by reference TRBV5-1 and TRBJ1-2, is KAGVTQTPRYLIKTRGQQVTLSCSPISGHRSVSWYQQTPGQGLQFLFEYFSETQRNKGNFPGRFSGRQFSNSRSEMNVSTLELGDSALYLCASSRQGVNYGYTFGSGTRLTVV.

This chain uses TRBV11-2 with TRBJ1-6; D is perhaps TRBD1 (5 bases). There are 17 residues in the CDR3. Germline CDR1 and CDR2: SGHAT and FQNNGV. Trimming shortened V by 5 bases and J by 2 bases, and 16 bases separated the two germline ends. The CDR3 protein is CASSRSGGNTYNSPLHF. The CDR3 nucleotides are TGTGCCAGCAGCCGATCGGGGGGGAACACCTATAATTCACCCCTCCACTTT.

This chain uses TRBV6-5 with TRBJ2-3; 8 bases map to TRBD1. From germline, CDR1 is MNHEY and CDR2 SVGAGI. With V trimmed by 5 bases and J by 6 bases, 10 bases remained unmatched. CDR3 length: 15 residues. CDR3 DNA: TGTGCCAGCAGTCAGACTCGGACAGGGCTGGATACGCAGTATTTT. The encoded protein is CASSQTRTGLDTQYF.

The V and J genes are TRBV19 and TRBJ1-3; possibly TRBD1 for D (6 bases). The CDR3 is 14 residues long. CDR1 is LNHDA, CDR2 SQIVND, per germline (reference sequence). The V and J ends lost 6 bases and 4 bases respectively, with 13 bases between them. The CDR3 protein is CASRSSGDGNTIYF. For the CDR3, the DNA is TGTGCCAGTAGATCTTCAGGGGACGGAAACACCATATATTTT.

This chain links TRBV6-4 with TRBJ1-3; no clear D. There are 19 residues in the CDR3. Trimming removed 0 bases at V and 2 bases at J, with 20 bases between. The V gene's germline CDR1 is MRHNA and CDR2 SNTAGT. CDR3 bases: TGTGCCAGCAGTGACTCTCGGGAGGAGAGGGCCTTTACTGGAAACACCATATATTTT. Amino acids: CASSDSREERAFTGNTIYF.

The chain links TRBV24-1 to TRBJ2-5; D unclear. The germline V gene has CDR1 KGHDR and CDR2 SFDVKD. V lost 2 bases to trimming and J lost 0 bases, with 12 bases between them. This CDR3 is built from 16 residues. As DNA, the CDR3 is TGTGCCACCAGTGATTCAACGACTCCGTACCAAGAGACCCAGTACTTC. It codes for CATSDSTTPYQETQYF.

In the case of this clone: The junction shows a germline mismatch at one end, possibly a read error. This specimen includes other DNA sequences encoding the same CDR3. The chain uses TRBV5-1 and TRBJ1-1, with TRBD1 matching over 11 bases. CDR1 is SGHRS and CDR2 is YFSETQ in the germline V gene. There are 15 residues in the CDR3. The CDR3 DNA reads TGTGCCAGCAGCTTGCAAGGACAGGGGGCCACTGAAGCTTTCTTT. It codes for CASSLQGQGATEAFF.

CDR3 amino acids: CSVGRGIGQGKAFF. CDR3 in DNA: TGCAGCGTTGGAAGGGGTATTGGACAGGGGAAAGCTTTCTTT. This sequence joins TRBV29-1 and TRBJ1-1; 9 bases agree with TRBD1. Germline V gene data show CDR1 as SQVTM and CDR2 as ANQGSEA. The CDR3 runs 14 residues. V shed 4 bases, J shed 9 bases, and the junction held 12 bases outside the gene matches.

This clone was picked up a small number of times. The V call is TRBV3-1 (or the pseudogene TRBV3-2), the J call TRBJ2-7, with a possible D match to TRBD2 (5 bases). Germline V CDR1 and CDR2: LGHDT, YNNKEL (reference sequence). The CDR3 consists of 14 residues. With 4 bases removed from V and 2 bases from J, the gap between germline ends came to 12 bases. The CDR3 is CASSPSTAAYEQYV. DNA of the CDR3: TGTGCCAGCAGCCCAAGTACAGCGGCCTACGAGCAGTACGTC.

V and J are TRBV12-3 or TRBV12-4 and TRBJ1-2; 8 bases match TRBD1. The CDR3 runs to 13 residues. Germline trimming cut 1 base from V and 6 bases from J; bases unmatched to any gene: 1. The CDR3 region is CASSLGTGNGYTF. The CDR3 nucleotides read TGTGCCAGCAGTTTAGGGACAGGGAATGGCTACACCTTC.

This rearrangement joins TRBV10-3 to TRBJ1-1, with D possibly TRBD1 on 5 matching bases. Per germline, CDR1 ENHRY and CDR2 SYGVKD. The CDR3 covers 15 residues. Trimming left V 6 bases short and J 9 bases short, with 23 bases between. CDR3 bases: TGTGCCATCAGACCCCAAGGGACCGCGTATGTGAAAGCTTTCTTT. Translated: CAIRPQGTAYVKAFF.

The rearrangement links TRBV3-1 (or the pseudogene TRBV3-2) to TRBJ1-5; D not resolved. The CDR3 runs to 13 residues. The V and J ends lost 0 bases and 11 bases respectively, with 11 bases between them. Germline CDR1 and CDR2: LGHDT and YNNKEL (reference sequence). The CDR3 DNA reads as TGTGCCAGCAGCCAAGAGGGGAGCATCACCCAGCATTTT. It is translated as CASSQEGSITQHF.

V and J are TRBV7-2 and TRBJ2-3, with 11 bases identical to TRBD2. CDR3 length: 16 amino acids. The germline CDR1 and CDR2 sequences are SGHTA and FQGNSA. Trimming cost V 5 bases and J 2 bases; bases outside gene matches: 6. The CDR3 loop reads CASSPRLAGSTDTQYF. The CDR3 bases are TGTGCCAGCAGCCCCCGACTAGCGGGGTCCACAGATACGCAGTATTTT.

This rearrangement joins TRBV18 to TRBJ2-3, with D possibly matching TRBD1 (6 bases). CDR1 and CDR2 (germline): KGHSH, LQKENI. Trimming removed 8 bases at V and 1 base at J, with 13 bases between. The CDR3 sequence is 14 residues long. DNA of the CDR3: TGTGCCAGCCGAGATAACAGGGGCACAGATACGCAGTATTTT. Translated: CASRDNRGTDTQYF. The complete variable domain, with remaining parts taken from reference TRBV18 and TRBJ2-3, reads NAGVMQNPRHLVRRRGQEARLRCSPMKGHSHVYWYRQLPEEGLKFMVYLQKENIIDESGMPKERFSAEFPKEGPSILRIQQVVRGDSAAYFCASRDNRGTDTQYFGPGTRLTVL.

This clone was counted only a few times. The chain links TRBV7-2 to TRBJ2-2, with D maybe TRBD2 (5 bases). This CDR3 contains 14 residues. V gave up 4 bases and J gave up 6 bases, with 12 bases separating them. CDR1 is SGHTA, CDR2 FQGNSA, per germline. The CDR3 here is CASSSVLSAGELFF. The CDR3 DNA follows: TGTGCCAGCAGCTCAGTACTTAGCGCCGGGGAGCTGTTTTTT. The whole variable domain, remainder taken from reference TRBV7-2 and TRBJ2-2, is GAGVSQSPSNKVTEKGKDVELRCDPISGHTALYWYRQSLGQGLEFLIYFQGNSAPDKSGLPSDRFSAERTGGSVSTLTIQRTQQEDSAVYLCASSSVLSAGELFFGEGSRLTVL.

This clone has more than one count but fewer than ten. V gene TRBV12-3 or TRBV12-4 combines with J gene TRBJ2-2; D is ambiguous. CDR3 length equals 12 residues. Trimming stripped 6 bases from V and 9 bases from J, with 11 bases between. DNA for the CDR3: TGTGCCAGCAGCCGGTTTCCCCGGGAGCTGTTTTTT. Translated, it gives CASSRFPRELFF.

This chain joins TRBV5-1 and TRBJ2-3; no firm D call. Germline V CDR1 and CDR2: SGHRS, YFSETQ. The length of the CDR3 is 13 residues. The V gene lost 0 bases and the J gene lost 4 bases, with 6 bases spanning the gap. CDR3 sequence (DNA): TGCGCCAGCAGCTTGGTGGGTGCAGATACGCAGTATTTT. This sequence encodes CASSLVGADTQYF.